The rows below give T cell receptor beta chains drawn from one sample of a study of vaccination effects on CD4 cells after COVID-19. Sequencing was performed with immunoSEQ multiplex PCR; in TCRdb, only in-frame clones are kept and a portion is missing. The sample includes 23,000 or so clones, about 76% seen only once; the top ten take roughly 3.3%. No antigens are known for them. The sequencing here drew on CD4+ T cells from PBMCs cultured with SARS-CoV-2 spike peptides, taken before COVID-19 vaccination. These receptors all come from a human donor who received a COVID-19 vaccine. CDR3s include the opening cysteine and the closing phenylalanine or tryptophan. Each record gives: CDR3 DNA, CDR3 protein, clone size, V gene, D gene, J gene. D genes are given only for firm matches. Clone size is given for some rows only: seen once, a few or many times, or a class if the clone is expanded.

TGCGCCAGCAGCTTGGCCGGAGGGGGAACTGAAGCTTTCTTT	CASSLAGGGTEAFF	-	TRBV5-1	-	TRBJ1-1
TGTGCCAGTAGTCACAGGGTAAAGAACACTGAAGCTTTCTTT	CASSHRVKNTEAFF	-	TRBV19	-	TRBJ1-1
TGTGCCAGCAGGCACGGGAGCTCTGGGGCCAACGTCCTGACTTTC	CASRHGSSGANVLTF	-	TRBV5-4	-	TRBJ2-6
TGTGCCAGCAGTTACCAGACAGGGGACGAGACCCAGTACTTC	CASSYQTGDETQYF	-	TRBV6-5	TRBD1	TRBJ2-5
TGTGCCGGGGGACAGGAGTATACTGAAGCTTTCTTT	CAGGQEYTEAFF	-	TRBV2	TRBD1	TRBJ1-1
TGTGCCAGCAGTGATAAGGGAATAAATTCACCCCTCCACTTT	CASSDKGINSPLHF	few	TRBV27	-	TRBJ1-6
TGTGCCAGCTCACCACAGACAGGACAACAAGAGACCCAGTACTTC	CASSPQTGQQETQYF	-	TRBV18	-	TRBJ2-5
TGTGCCAGCAGGCAACAGGGGGCCGATGAGCAGTTCTTC	CASRQQGADEQFF	-	TRBV3-1/TRBV3-2	TRBD1	TRBJ2-1
TGTGCCTGGACGGGGAGCCTCGACTACGAGCAGTACTTC	CAWTGSLDYEQYF	-	TRBV30	-	TRBJ2-7
TGTGCCAGCAGCGCGGATCCTAGCACAGATACGCAGTATTTT	CASSADPSTDTQYF	-	TRBV9	-	TRBJ2-3